This note documents a single TCR beta chain sequence. Antigen unknown. Other nucleotide sequences from this sample produce the same CDR3. Trimming took 0 bases from V and 4 from J, leaving 3 bases between them. This CDR3 contains 12 residues. The germline CDR1 and CDR2 sequences are LNHNV and YYDKDF (reference sequence). TCRdb's copy holds only in-frame clones and misses some; the assay was immunoSEQ multiplex PCR. This sample has roughly 100,000 clones, with 90% found just once. The sample is drawn from a study of T cell responses to AZD1222 COVID-19 vaccine. Overall study findings and caveats: Researchers report vaccine-associated CD4 TCRs spanning spike, with dominance at 160-218 and 743-854.

Sequenced here: peripheral blood, sampled on day 0 of AZD1222 vaccination. V gene TRBV15 combines with J gene TRBJ2-5; D unclear. This sequence originates from an adult in good health. The CDR3 DNA is TGTGCCACCAGCAGAGATATAGAGACCCAGTACTTC. Translation gives CATSRDIETQYF.